The clone carrying this TCR beta chain was seen only a few times. Its cognate antigen is unknown. The data were obtained in a study of T cells after yellow fever vaccination. This CDR3 contains 11 residues. Germline lookup yields CDR1 SGHTA and CDR2 FQGNSA. With 5 bases removed from V and 10 bases from J, the gap between germline ends came to 10 bases. Study-wide results and limits: Peaking faster, on day 5 versus 15, the secondary response was nonetheless weaker. Booster sampling recovered most clones from primary vaccination (96% CD4, just over 85% CD8). Researchers cautioned that FACS-sorted repertoires could harbor abundant clonotypes contaminating from the bulk population. Overall, a small share of clonotypes was seen in both CD4 and CD8 compartments.

TCRdb reanalysed the 5' RACE reads using MiXCR and keeps one entry per CDR3 protein. The table shows some 550,000 distinct CDR3 sequences, with 15% to 20% occurring only once. This TCR was recovered from a man aged 25 to 45 who received the YFV17D yellow fever vaccine. This chain connects TRBV7-2 to TRBJ2-3; no reliable D call. Sequenced material: PBMCs, taken 15 days after the yellow fever booster vaccination. CDR3 loop: CASSRPGPQYF. The CDR3 nucleotides read TGTGCCAGCAGCCGTCCGGGCCCGCAGTATTTT.